The 23 T cell receptor beta chains in this list originate from one sample, sequenced in a study of PD-1 blockade in classical Hodgkin lymphoma. Here immunoSEQ multiplex PCR was the method, and the copy in TCRdb shows in-frame clones only, minus some. The sample carries roughly 97,000 clones, over 80% recorded once. Brentuximab vedotin exposure varied, and every patient relapsed after autologous stem cell transplantation. This specimen consisted of peripheral blood mononuclear cells (PBMCs), obtained at baseline. Source of these receptors: a human donor with classical Hodgkin lymphoma.

The V call is TRBV6-1, the J call TRBJ1-5; D is unclear. Germline CDR1 and CDR2: MNHNS and SASEGT. This CDR3 is built from 9 residues. Trimming removed 10 bases at V and 10 bases at J, with 8 bases between. The CDR3 region has the DNA TGTGCCACCCATGAACCCCAGCATTTT. Its protein product is CATHEPQHF.

This chain links TRBV6-4 with TRBJ2-1, with 8 nucleotides matching TRBD1. The CDR3 length is 14 residues. Germline CDR1 MRHNA, CDR2 SNTAGT. Trimming removed 3 bases from V and 8 bases from J; junction bases left unmatched: 6. The CDR3 region is CASSDQGASDEQFF. As DNA, the CDR3 is TGTGCCAGCAGTGATCAGGGGGCGAGCGATGAGCAGTTCTTC.

V is TRBV5-1 and J is TRBJ1-1, with D possibly TRBD1 on 6 matching bases. There are 14 residues in the CDR3. The germline CDR1 and CDR2 sequences are SGHRS and YFSETQ. Trimming removed 4 bases at V and 5 bases at J, with 15 bases between. CDR3 nucleotide sequence: TGCGCCAGCAGCCCGGGTGGCAGGGGAACTGAAGCTTTCTTT. Residues: CASSPGGRGTEAFF.

The rearrangement links TRBV5-8 to TRBJ2-3; a possible D gene is TRBD2 (6 bases). Trimming took off 3 bases at V and 0 bases at J, with 14 bases between the two ends. The CDR3 spans 16 residues. Germline values: CDR1 SGHTS, CDR2 YDEGEE. The CDR3 bases are TGTGCCAGCAGCTCGACCGGGCGGGGAAGCACAGATACGCAGTATTTT. This sequence encodes CASSSTGRGSTDTQYF.

This chain links TRBV13 with TRBJ2-7; the D is unclear. This CDR3 is built from 12 residues. Trimming shortened V by 5 bases and J by 4 bases, and 9 bases separated the two germline ends. Germline CDR1 and CDR2: PRHDT and FYEKMQ (reference sequence). CDR3 nucleotides: TGTGCCAGCAGCGCGCAGGAGTACGAGCAGTACTTC. It codes for CASSAQEYEQYF.

The chain links TRBV10-3 to TRBJ2-1; the D is unclear. V was shortened by 9 bases and J by 6 bases, with 6 bases between the two germline ends. CDR1 is ENHRY, CDR2 SYGVKD, per germline. This CDR3 is built from 10 residues. This chain's CDR3 is CAIGSNEQFF. CDR3 nucleotide sequence: TGTGCCATAGGCAGCAATGAGCAGTTCTTC.

The V gene is TRBV19, the J gene TRBJ1-1; a possible D gene is TRBD1 (6 bases). V lost 3 bases and J 5 bases, leaving 13 bases between the germline ends. The CDR3 runs 14 residues. Germline V gives CDR1 LNHDA, CDR2 SQIVND (reference sequence). CDR3 sequence reads: CASSIPWGRTEAFF. In DNA, the CDR3 is TGTGCCAGTAGTATCCCATGGGGGCGGACTGAAGCTTTCTTT. The entire variable domain, with the rest obtained from reference TRBV19 and TRBJ1-1, is as follows: DGGITQSPKYLFRKEGQNVTLSCEQNLNHDAMYWYRQDPGQGLRLIYYSQIVNDFQKGDIAEGYSVSREKKESFPLTVTSAQKNPTAFYLCASSIPWGRTEAFFGQGTRLTVV.

The genes are TRBV19 and TRBJ1-4; 12 bases line up with TRBD1. This CDR3 has 14 residues. Per germline, CDR1 LNHDA and CDR2 SQIVND (reference sequence). The V and J ends lost 7 bases and 6 bases, in that order; junction bases with no gene match: 3. CDR3 in DNA: TGTGCCAGTACTGGGACAGGGGGCGATGAAAAACTGTTTTTT. Its protein is CASTGTGGDEKLFF.

J is TRBJ1-3 and V is TRBV5-1, with TRBD1 as a possible D gene (5 bases). Trimming left V 3 bases short and J 2 bases short, with 12 bases between. The germline gives CDR1 SGHRS, CDR2 YFSETQ. The CDR3 extends over 15 amino acids. The CDR3 here is CASSWGDVAGNTIYF. The CDR3 DNA sequence: TGCGCCAGCAGCTGGGGGGATGTAGCTGGAAACACCATATATTTT.

J is TRBJ1-2 and V is TRBV18; TRBD1 might be the D (5 bases). Deletions cut 2 bases from V and 5 bases from J, with 12 bases between. Germline lookup yields CDR1 KGHSH and CDR2 LQKENI. The CDR3 totals 14 residues. CDR3 in amino acids: CASSPAGGEYGYTF. CDR3 bases: TGTGCCAGCTCACCAGCTGGGGGAGAGTATGGCTACACCTTC.

The chain links TRBV5-1 to TRBJ2-1, with D uncertain. Trimming stripped 0 bases from V and 1 base from J, with 8 bases between. The CDR3 has 15 residues. Germline V CDR1 and CDR2: SGHRS, YFSETQ. For the CDR3, the DNA is TGCGCCAGCAGCTTGGAGGTCGAATCCTACAATGAGCAGTTCTTC. Translation gives CASSLEVESYNEQFF.

V usage is TRBV2 and J usage is TRBJ2-3; possible D gene TRBD2, 5 bases. CDR1 is SNHLY, CDR2 FYNNEI, per germline. The V end was cut by 5 bases, the J end by 3 bases, with 12 bases between. There are 14 residues in the CDR3. The CDR3 nucleotides read TGTGCCAGCAGTAGGGTGGGAGTGACAGATACGCAGTATTTT. Translated, it gives CASSRVGVTDTQYF.

In this sample, this clone turned up many times. The J gene is TRBJ2-7, the V gene TRBV2; D call uncertain. Between the trimmed V and J ends, which lost 7 bases and 6 bases, there was a span of 19 bases. The CDR3 runs 14 residues. In germline, CDR1 is SNHLY, CDR2 FYNNEI. CDR3 bases: TGTGCCAGCATCAGATCCTACCTCCAAGTCGAGCAGTACTTC. As protein: CASIRSYLQVEQYF.

In its sample, this clone was seen a few times. The chain uses TRBV6-1 and TRBJ2-5; a weak D match, TRBD2 (5 bases). The CDR3 is made up of 14 amino acids. From germline, CDR1 is MNHNS and CDR2 SASEGT. V lost 3 bases and J 5 bases, leaving 13 bases between the germline ends. CDR3 region: CASSEKGVQETQYF. CDR3 nucleotides: TGTGCCAGCAGTGAGAAGGGAGTTCAGGAGACCCAGTACTTC.

The genes are TRBV6-5 and TRBJ2-7, with 7 positions matching TRBD1. CDR1 MNHEY and CDR2 SVGAGI come from the germline V gene. The CDR3 is made up of 14 amino acids. J was trimmed by 3 bases and V by 4 bases; bases with no gene match: 6. The CDR3 DNA sequence: TGTGCCAGCAGTTTCCCGGGACAGATCTACGAGCAGTACTTC. As protein: CASSFPGQIYEQYF.

J is TRBJ2-7 and V is TRBV9; TRBD2 is a possible D gene (5 bases). The CDR3 covers 14 residues. V was cut by 0 bases and J by 2 bases, with 9 bases left in between. The germline gives CDR1 SGDLS, CDR2 YYNGEE. CDR3 protein: CASSVGSSTYEQYF. CDR3 in DNA: TGTGCCAGCAGCGTAGGGTCTAGCACCTACGAGCAGTACTTC.

V and J are TRBV19 and TRBJ2-7, with 14 bases fitting TRBD2. After removal of 4 bases from V and 4 bases from J, the junction contained 6 bases not matched to a gene. The germline V gene encodes CDR1 LNHDA and CDR2 SQIVND (reference sequence). CDR3 length: 16 residues. In DNA form, the CDR3 reads TGTGCCAGTAGTACCCGGACTAGCGGGAGGACTTACGAGCAGTACTTC. This sequence encodes CASSTRTSGRTYEQYF.

The genes are TRBV29-1 and TRBJ2-7; TRBD2 aligns across 14 bases. Per the germline V gene, CDR1 is SQVTM and CDR2 is ANQGSEA. With 7 bases clipped from V and 0 bases from J, the junction kept 8 bases outside the gene matches. This CDR3 is 16 amino acids long. For the CDR3, the DNA is TGCAGCGCCGGACTAGCGGGAGGAAGACCCTCCTACGAGCAGTACTTC. Translated, it gives CSAGLAGGRPSYEQYF.

The gene calls are TRBV4-2 and TRBJ1-4; TRBD1 aligns across 7 bases. V was pared by 1 base and J by 3 bases, with 8 bases of the junction left unmatched. This CDR3 spans 17 amino acids. Germline V gene data show CDR1 as LGHNA and CDR2 as YNFKEQ. The CDR3 region is CASSQGRDSGANEKLFF. The CDR3 nucleotides read TGTGCCAGCAGCCAAGGCCGGGACAGTGGAGCTAATGAAAAACTGTTTTTT.

V gene TRBV19 combines with J gene TRBJ1-5; TRBD1 agrees at 8 bases. J lost 6 bases, V lost 6 bases, and 4 bases had no gene match. The CDR3 has 13 residues. Germline V gene sequence: CDR1 LNHDA, CDR2 SQIVND (reference sequence). CDR3 nucleotide sequence: TGTGCCAGTAGCCGGGACAGGACTCAGCCCCAGCATTTT. Translating gives CASSRDRTQPQHF.

This clone appeared once. The chain combines TRBV10-3 with TRBJ2-1; 8 nucleotides line up with TRBD2. CDR3 length equals 13 residues. CDR1 is ENHRY, CDR2 SYGVKD, per germline. V was pared by 3 bases and J by 9 bases, with 4 bases of the junction left unmatched. Here the CDR3 DNA reads TGTGCCATCAGTGAACTAGCGGCGGGTGAGCAGTTCTTC. It is translated as CAISELAAGEQFF.

The V and J genes are TRBV4-1 and TRBJ1-2; D gene uncertain. CDR1 MGHRA and CDR2 YSYEKL come from the germline V gene. CDR3 length: 15 amino acids. V lost 0 bases and J lost 0, with 8 bases in between. The CDR3: CASSQDDGTNYGYTF. The CDR3 bases are TGCGCCAGCAGCCAAGACGACGGAACTAACTATGGCTACACCTTC.

This chain connects TRBV5-1 to TRBJ1-2; 8 nucleotides align to TRBD1. Germline CDR1 SGHRS, CDR2 YFSETQ. J lost 8 bases, V lost 4 bases, and 10 bases had no gene match. This CDR3 spans 14 amino acids. The CDR3: CASSPGQGWRGYTF. DNA for the CDR3: TGCGCCAGCAGCCCAGGACAGGGTTGGAGAGGCTACACCTTC.